This is a list of T cell receptor beta chains from one sample in a study of Graves' ophthalmopathy and Graves' hyperthyroidism. TCRdb redid the calling of the multiplex PCR reads with MiXCR, one entry per CDR3 protein. In the table there are 240,000 or so distinct CDR3 sequences, roughly 50% of which are singletons. Material: peripheral blood. The receptors stem from an adult man with Graves' ophthalmopathy. Each CDR3 is given without its conserved first and last residue.

J | V | CDR3
TRBJ1-1 | TRBV6-2/TRBV6-3 | ASSYEGWTEAF
TRBJ2-5 | TRBV15 | ATSDRAETQY
TRBJ2-7 | TRBV19 | ASSNGVGYEQY
TRBJ1-1 | TRBV5-1 | ASSLNGENTEAF
TRBJ1-5 | TRBV25-1 | ASSPRAQGNNQPQH
TRBJ1-1 | TRBV11-1 | ASSPRTDTEAF
TRBJ2-7 | TRBV5-1 | ASRPGTSLSYEQY
TRBJ1-5 | TRBV7-8 | ASSMTENQPQH
TRBJ2-7 | TRBV12-3/TRBV12-4 | ASSLSGQGAPYEQY
TRBJ2-2 | TRBV20-1 | SAIPGQLNTGELF
TRBJ2-2 | TRBV9 | ASSIRDEELF
TRBJ2-7 | TRBV24-1 | ASSYSLTPTSGSSGQY
TRBJ2-7 | TRBV7-2 | ASSRDRTNYERY
TRBJ2-7 | TRBV9 | ASSSRDGPTYEQY
TRBJ1-4 | TRBV15 | ATSRGRGATNEKLF
TRBJ1-6 | TRBV6-1 | ASRQAYSPLH
TRBJ1-1 | TRBV20-1 | SARDGTRDSLSSEAF